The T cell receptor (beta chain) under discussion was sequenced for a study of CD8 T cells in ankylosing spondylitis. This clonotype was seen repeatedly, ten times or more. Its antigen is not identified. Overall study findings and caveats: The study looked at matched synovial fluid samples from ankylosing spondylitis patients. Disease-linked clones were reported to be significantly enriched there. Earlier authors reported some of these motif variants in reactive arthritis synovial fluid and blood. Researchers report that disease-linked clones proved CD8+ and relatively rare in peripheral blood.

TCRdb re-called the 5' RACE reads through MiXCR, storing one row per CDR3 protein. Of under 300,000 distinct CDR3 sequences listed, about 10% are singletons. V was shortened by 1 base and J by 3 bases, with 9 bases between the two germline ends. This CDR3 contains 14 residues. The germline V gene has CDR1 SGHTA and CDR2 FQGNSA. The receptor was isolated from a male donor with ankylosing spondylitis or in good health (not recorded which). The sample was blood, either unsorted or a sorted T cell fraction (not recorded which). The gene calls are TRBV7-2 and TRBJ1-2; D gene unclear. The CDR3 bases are TGTGCCAGCAGCTTAGGCGGCGGCCACTATGGCTACACCTTC. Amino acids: CASSLGGGHYGYTF.